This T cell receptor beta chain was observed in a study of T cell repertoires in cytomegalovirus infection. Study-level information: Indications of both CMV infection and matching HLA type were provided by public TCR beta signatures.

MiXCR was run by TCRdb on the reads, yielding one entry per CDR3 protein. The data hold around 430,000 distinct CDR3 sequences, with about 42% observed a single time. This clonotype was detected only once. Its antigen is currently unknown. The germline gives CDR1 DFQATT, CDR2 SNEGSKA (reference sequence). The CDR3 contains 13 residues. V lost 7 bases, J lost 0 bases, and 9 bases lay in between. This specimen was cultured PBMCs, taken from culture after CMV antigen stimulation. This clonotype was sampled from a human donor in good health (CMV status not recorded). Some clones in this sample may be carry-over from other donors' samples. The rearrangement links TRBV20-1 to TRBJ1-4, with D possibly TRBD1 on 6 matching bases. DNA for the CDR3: TGCAGTGTGGGGGCGGCAACTAATGAAAAACTGTTTTTT. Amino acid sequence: CSVGAATNEKLFF.